This record covers a single T cell receptor (beta chain). No antigen is known for it. This sample stems from a study of naive and memory T cell subsets. After the first PCR, alpha and beta chain libraries were processed separately. Cells stained for CD3, CD4, CD8, CD45RA and CD27 were sorted into four subsets. Both TRBC1 and TRBC2 were covered by a beta constant-region primer of two equimolar oligonucleotides. Ligated cDNA was amplified by four rounds of PCR with nested alpha and beta constant-region primers and SP2. TCRdb re-called the UMI-ligation and nested PCR reads through MiXCR, storing one row per CDR3 protein. The sample includes 130,000 to 150,000 distinct CDR3 sequences, over 20% of them seen just once. Whole-study findings and limits: Diversity fell and Gini index rose from naive through CM, EM, EMRA. Naive repertoires, especially CD8, held a few larger clonotypes, possibly memory cells re-expressing CD45RA.

Input material: naive CD4+ T cells from blood. The receptor was isolated from a human donor in good health.

The CDR3 DNA reads TGTGCCAGCAGTTGGATAACAGGGCCTGGAAACACCATATATTTT. Its protein product is CASSWITGPGNTIYF. This chain links TRBV28 with TRBJ1-3; D is perhaps TRBD1 (6 bases). This CDR3 region has 15 residues. Germline V gives CDR1 MDHEN, CDR2 SYDVKM. V was trimmed by 4 bases and J by 2 bases, leaving 12 bases between them.